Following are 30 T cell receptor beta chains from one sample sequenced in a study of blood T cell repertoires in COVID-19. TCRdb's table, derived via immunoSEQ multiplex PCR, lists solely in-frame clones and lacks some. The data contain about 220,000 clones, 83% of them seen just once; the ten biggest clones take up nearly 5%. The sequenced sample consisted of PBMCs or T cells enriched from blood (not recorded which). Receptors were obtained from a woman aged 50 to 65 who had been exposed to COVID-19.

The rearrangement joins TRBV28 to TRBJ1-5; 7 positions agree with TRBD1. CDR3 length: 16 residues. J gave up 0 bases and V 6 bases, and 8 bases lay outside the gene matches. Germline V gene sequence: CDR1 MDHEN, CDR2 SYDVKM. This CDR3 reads CASSYGTALSNQPQHF. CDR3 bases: TGTGCCAGCAGCTACGGGACAGCTCTTAGCAATCAGCCCCAGCATTTT. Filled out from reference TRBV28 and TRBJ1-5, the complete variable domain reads DVKVTQSSRYLVKRTGEKVFLECVQDMDHENMFWYRQDPGLGLRLIYFSYDVKMKEKGDIPEGYSVSREKKERFSLILESASTNQTSMYLCASSYGTALSNQPQHFGDGTRLSIL.

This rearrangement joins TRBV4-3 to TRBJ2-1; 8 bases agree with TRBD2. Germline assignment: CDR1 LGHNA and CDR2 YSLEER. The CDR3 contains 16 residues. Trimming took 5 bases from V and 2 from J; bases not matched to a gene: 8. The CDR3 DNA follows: TGCGCCAGCAGCTGCTGGTCTAGCGGGCCCTACAATGAGCAGTTCTTC. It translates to CASSCWSSGPYNEQFF.

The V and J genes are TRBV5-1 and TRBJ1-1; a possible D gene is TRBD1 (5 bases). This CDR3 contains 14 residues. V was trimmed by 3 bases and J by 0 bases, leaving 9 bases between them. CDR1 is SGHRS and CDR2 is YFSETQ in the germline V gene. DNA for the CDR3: TGCGCCAGCAGCTCACAGGTTCTGAACACTGAAGCTTTCTTT. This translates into CASSSQVLNTEAFF.

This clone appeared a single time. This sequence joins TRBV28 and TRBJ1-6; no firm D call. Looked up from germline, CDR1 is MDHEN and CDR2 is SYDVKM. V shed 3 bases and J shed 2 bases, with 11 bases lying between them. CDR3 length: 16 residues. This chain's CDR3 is CASSLWRVPYNSPLHF. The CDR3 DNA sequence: TGTGCCAGCAGTTTGTGGAGGGTTCCCTATAATTCACCCCTCCACTTT.

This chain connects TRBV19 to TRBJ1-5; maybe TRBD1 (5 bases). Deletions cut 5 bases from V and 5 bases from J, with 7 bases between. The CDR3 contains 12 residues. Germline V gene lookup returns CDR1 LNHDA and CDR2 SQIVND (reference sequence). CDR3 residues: CASSWGDQPQHF. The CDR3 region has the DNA TGTGCCAGTAGTTGGGGGGATCAGCCCCAGCATTTT.

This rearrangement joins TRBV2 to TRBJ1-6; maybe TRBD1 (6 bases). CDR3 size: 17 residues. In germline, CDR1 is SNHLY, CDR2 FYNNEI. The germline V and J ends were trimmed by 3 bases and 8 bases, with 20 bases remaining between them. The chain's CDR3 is CASSDGGTTSHYSPLHF. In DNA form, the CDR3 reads TGTGCCAGCAGTGACGGTGGGACAACCAGCCATTATTCACCCCTCCACTTT.

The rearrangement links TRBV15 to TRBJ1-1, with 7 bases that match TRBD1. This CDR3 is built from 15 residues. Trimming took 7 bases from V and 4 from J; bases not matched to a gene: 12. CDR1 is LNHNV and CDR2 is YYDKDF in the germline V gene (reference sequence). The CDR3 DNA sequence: TGTGCCACCAAAAAACTGACAGGGTTTAGCACTGAAGCTTTCTTT. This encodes CATKKLTGFSTEAFF.

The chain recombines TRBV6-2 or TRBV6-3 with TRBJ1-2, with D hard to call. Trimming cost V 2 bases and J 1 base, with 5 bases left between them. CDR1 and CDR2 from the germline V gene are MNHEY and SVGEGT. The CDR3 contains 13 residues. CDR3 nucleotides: TGTGCCAGCAGTTACCAGATTAACTATGGCTACACCTTC. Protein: CASSYQINYGYTF.

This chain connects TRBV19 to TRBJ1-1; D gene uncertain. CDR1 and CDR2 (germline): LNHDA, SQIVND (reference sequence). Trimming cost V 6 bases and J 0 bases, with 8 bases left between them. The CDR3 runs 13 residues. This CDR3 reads CASSPLVNTEAFF. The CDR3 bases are TGTGCCAGTAGCCCGTTAGTGAACACTGAAGCTTTCTTT.

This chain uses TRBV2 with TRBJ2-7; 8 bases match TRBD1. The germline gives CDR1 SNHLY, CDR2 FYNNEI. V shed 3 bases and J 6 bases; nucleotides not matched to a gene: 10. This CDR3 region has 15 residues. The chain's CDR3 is CASSDPRDRRGEQYF. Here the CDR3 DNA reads TGTGCCAGCAGTGACCCCCGGGACAGGCGGGGCGAGCAGTACTTC.

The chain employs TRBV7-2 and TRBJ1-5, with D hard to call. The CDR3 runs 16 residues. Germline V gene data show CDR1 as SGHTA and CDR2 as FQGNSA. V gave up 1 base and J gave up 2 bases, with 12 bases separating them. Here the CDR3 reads CASSLDVRRGNQPQHF. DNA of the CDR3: TGTGCCAGCAGCTTAGACGTGAGGAGGGGCAATCAGCCCCAGCATTTT.

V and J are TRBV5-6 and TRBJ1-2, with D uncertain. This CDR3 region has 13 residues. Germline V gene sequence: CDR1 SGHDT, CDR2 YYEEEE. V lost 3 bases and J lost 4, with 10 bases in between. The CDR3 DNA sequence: TGTGCCAGCAGCTCCGTTGGAGCCTATGGCTACACCTTC. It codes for CASSSVGAYGYTF.

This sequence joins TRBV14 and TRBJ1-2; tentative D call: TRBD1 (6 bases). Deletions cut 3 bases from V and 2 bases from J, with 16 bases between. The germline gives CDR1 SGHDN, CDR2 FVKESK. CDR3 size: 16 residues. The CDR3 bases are TGTGCCAGCAGCCAGGCCGCTTTTGGGACAAACTATGGCTACACCTTC. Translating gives CASSQAAFGTNYGYTF.

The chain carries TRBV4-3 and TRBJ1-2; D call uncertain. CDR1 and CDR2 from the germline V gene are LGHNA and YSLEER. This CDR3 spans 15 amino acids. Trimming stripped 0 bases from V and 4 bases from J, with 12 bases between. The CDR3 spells CASSQDRQALYGYTF. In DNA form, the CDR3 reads TGCGCCAGCAGCCAAGATCGGCAGGCACTCTATGGCTACACCTTC.

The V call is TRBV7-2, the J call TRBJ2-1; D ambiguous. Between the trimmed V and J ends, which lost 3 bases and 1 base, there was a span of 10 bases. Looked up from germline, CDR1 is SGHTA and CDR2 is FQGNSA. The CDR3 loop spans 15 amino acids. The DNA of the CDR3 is TGTGCCAGCAGCTTCGGCAGCGCTTCCTACAATGAGCAGTTCTTC. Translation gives CASSFGSASYNEQFF.

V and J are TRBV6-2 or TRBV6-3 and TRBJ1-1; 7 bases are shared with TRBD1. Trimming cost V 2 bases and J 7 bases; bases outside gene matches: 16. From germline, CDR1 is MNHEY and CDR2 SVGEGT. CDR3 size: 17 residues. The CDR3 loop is CASSYPTFVEGGNEAFF. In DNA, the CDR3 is TGTGCCAGCAGTTACCCTACCTTTGTTGAAGGGGGCAATGAAGCTTTCTTT.

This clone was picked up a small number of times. For the CDR3, the DNA is TGTGCCAGCAGCTCCCTCGGCGGACTAGCGGGGTACAATGAGCAGTTCTTC. The encoded protein is CASSSLGGLAGYNEQFF. This chain joins TRBV3-1 (or the pseudogene TRBV3-2) and TRBJ2-1; TRBD2 matches at 12 bases. This CDR3 is 17 amino acids long. Germline trimming cut 5 bases from V and 4 bases from J; bases unmatched to any gene: 9. Per germline, CDR1 LGHDT and CDR2 YNNKEL (reference sequence).

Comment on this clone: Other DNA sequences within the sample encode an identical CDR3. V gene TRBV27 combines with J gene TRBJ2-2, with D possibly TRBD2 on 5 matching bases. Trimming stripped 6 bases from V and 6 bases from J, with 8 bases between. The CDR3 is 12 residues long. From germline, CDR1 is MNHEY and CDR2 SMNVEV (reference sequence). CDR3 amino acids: CASSGVAGELFF. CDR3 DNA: TGTGCCAGCAGCGGGGTGGCCGGGGAGCTGTTTTTT.

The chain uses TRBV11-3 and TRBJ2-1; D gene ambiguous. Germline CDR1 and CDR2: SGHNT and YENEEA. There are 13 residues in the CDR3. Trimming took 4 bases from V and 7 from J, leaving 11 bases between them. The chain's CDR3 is CASSSRPGNEQFF. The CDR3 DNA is TGTGCCAGCAGCTCCCGGCCAGGTAATGAGCAGTTCTTC.

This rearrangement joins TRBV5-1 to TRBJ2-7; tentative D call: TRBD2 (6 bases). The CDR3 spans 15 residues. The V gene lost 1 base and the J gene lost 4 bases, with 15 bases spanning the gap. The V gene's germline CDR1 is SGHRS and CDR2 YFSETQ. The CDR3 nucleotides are TGCGCCAGCAGCTTGATCGGAGGGGCCGAATACGAGCAGTACTTC. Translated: CASSLIGGAEYEQYF.

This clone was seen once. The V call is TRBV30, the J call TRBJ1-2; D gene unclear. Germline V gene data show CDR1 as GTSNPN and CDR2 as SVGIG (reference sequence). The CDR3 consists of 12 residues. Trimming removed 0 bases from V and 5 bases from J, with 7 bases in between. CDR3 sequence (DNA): TGTGCCTGGAGTGTTCGTCAGTATGGCTACACCTTC. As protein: CAWSVRQYGYTF.

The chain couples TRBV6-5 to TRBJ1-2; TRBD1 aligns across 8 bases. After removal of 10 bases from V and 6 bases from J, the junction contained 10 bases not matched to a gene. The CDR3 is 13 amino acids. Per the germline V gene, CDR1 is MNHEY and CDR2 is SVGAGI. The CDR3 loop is CAIRKPTGDGYTF. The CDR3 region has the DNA TGTGCCATCAGAAAGCCGACAGGGGATGGCTACACCTTC.

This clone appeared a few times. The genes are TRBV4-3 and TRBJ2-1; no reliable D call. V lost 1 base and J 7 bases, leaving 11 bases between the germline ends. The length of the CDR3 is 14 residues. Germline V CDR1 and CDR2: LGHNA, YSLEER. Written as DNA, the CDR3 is TGCGCCAGCAGCCAAGGGGCTTATGTGAATGAGCAGTTCTTC. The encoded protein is CASSQGAYVNEQFF.

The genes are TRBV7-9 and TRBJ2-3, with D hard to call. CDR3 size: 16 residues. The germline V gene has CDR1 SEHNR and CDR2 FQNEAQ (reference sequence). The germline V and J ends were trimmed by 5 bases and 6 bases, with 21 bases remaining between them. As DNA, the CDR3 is TGTGCCAGCAGCCCTGGGTTCGGGTCAGTGGGTGATACGCAGTATTTT. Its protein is CASSPGFGSVGDTQYF.

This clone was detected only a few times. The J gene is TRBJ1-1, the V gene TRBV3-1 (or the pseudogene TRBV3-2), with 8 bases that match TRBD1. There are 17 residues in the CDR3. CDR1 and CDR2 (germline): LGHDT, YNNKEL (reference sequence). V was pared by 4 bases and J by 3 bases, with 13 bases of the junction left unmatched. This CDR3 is CASSRGTGSFQDTEAFF. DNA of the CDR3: TGTGCCAGCAGCCGAGGGACAGGCAGTTTTCAGGACACTGAAGCTTTCTTT.

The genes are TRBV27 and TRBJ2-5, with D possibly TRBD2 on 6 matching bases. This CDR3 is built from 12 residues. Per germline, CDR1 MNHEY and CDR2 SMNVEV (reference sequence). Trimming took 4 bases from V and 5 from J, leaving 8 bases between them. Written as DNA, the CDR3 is TGTGCCAGCAGTTCGACTAGTGAGACCCAGTACTTC. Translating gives CASSSTSETQYF.

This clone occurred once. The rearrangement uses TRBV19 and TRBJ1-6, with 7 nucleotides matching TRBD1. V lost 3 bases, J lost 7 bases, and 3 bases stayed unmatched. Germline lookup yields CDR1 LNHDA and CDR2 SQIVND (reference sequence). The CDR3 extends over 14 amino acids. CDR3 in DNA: TGTGCCAGTAGTATTAGGGGACAGAATTCACCCCTCCACTTT. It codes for CASSIRGQNSPLHF.

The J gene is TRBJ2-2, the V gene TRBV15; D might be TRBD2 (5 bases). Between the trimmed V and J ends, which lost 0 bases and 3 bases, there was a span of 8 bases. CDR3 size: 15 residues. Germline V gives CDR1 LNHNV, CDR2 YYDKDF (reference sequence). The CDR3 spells CATSRDLGDTGELFF. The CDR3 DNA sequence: TGTGCCACCAGCAGAGATCTGGGAGACACCGGGGAGCTGTTTTTT.

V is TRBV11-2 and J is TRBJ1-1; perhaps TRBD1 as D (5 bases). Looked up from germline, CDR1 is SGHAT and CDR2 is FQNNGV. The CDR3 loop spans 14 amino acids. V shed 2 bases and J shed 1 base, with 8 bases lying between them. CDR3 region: CASSLPGQNTEAFF. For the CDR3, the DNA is TGTGCCAGCAGCTTACCAGGACAGAACACTGAAGCTTTCTTT.

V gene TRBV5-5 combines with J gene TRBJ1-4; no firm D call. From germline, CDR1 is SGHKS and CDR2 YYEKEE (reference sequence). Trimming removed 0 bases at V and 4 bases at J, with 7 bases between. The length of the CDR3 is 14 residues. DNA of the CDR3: TGTGCCAGCAGCTTGGCCGTTTATAATGAAAAACTGTTTTTT. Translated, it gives CASSLAVYNEKLFF. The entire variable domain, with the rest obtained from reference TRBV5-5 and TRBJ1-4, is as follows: DAGVTQSPTHLIKTRGQQVTLRCSPISGHKSVSWYQQVLGQGPQFIFQYYEKEERGRGNFPDRFSARQFPNYSSELNVNALLLGDSALYLCASSLAVYNEKLFFGSGTQLSVL.